These 27 T cell receptor beta chains came from one sample sequenced in a study of blood T cell repertoires in COVID-19. TCRdb keeps only in-frame clones here, not all; method: immunoSEQ multiplex PCR. The repertoire holds 110,000 to 150,000 clones, with 87% as singletons. Sequenced input: PBMCs or T cells enriched from blood (not recorded which). The source of these receptors is a man aged 60-69 years who had recovered from COVID-19.

The chain recombines TRBV18 with TRBJ1-4; 7 nucleotides align to TRBD1. V lost 2 bases, J lost 6 bases, and 3 bases stayed unmatched. CDR3 length equals 14 residues. From germline, CDR1 is KGHSH and CDR2 LQKENI. The CDR3 sequence: CASSPYRGDEKLFF. The DNA of the CDR3 is TGTGCCAGCTCACCATACAGGGGTGATGAAAAACTGTTTTTT.

The rearrangement uses TRBV29-1 and TRBJ2-7; possibly TRBD1 for D (5 bases). Trimming removed 2 bases at V and 4 bases at J, with 12 bases between. CDR1 and CDR2 (germline): SQVTM, ANQGSEA. There are 13 residues in the CDR3. CDR3 coding DNA: TGCAGCGTTGAATTGGGGCCTGTTTACGAGCAGTACTTC. Protein product: CSVELGPVYEQYF.

The chain has TRBV7-2 and TRBJ2-7; maybe TRBD1 (5 bases). The CDR3 has 13 residues. Per the germline V gene, CDR1 is SGHTA and CDR2 is FQGNSA. V gave up 5 bases and J gave up 2 bases, with 10 bases separating them. The CDR3 loop reads CASSTRQTYEQYF. The DNA of the CDR3 is TGTGCCAGCAGCACAAGACAGACCTACGAGCAGTACTTC. Complete variable domain (other parts from reference TRBV7-2 and TRBJ2-7): GAGVSQSPSNKVTEKGKDVELRCDPISGHTALYWYRQSLGQGLEFLIYFQGNSAPDKSGLPSDRFSAERTGGSVSTLTIQRTQQEDSAVYLCASSTRQTYEQYFGPGTRLTVT.

The chain uses TRBV9 and TRBJ2-7; 8 bases are shared with TRBD2. CDR1 is SGDLS, CDR2 YYNGEE, per germline. This CDR3 comprises 14 residues. V was pared by 0 bases and J by 5 bases, with 4 bases of the junction left unmatched. CDR3 region: CASSVGSGNHEQYF. The DNA for the CDR3 is TGTGCCAGCAGCGTAGGTAGCGGGAACCACGAGCAGTACTTC.

A remark on this clone: The limits of the CDR3 on the DNA are not certain, so only TCRdb's listed CDR3 is given. The chain couples TRBV27 to TRBJ1-5. The germline CDR1 and CDR2 sequences are MNHEY and SMNVEV (reference sequence). The CDR3 is 14 amino acids in total, end residues counted. The CDR3 sequence: CASSSSGGHQPQHF.

The genes are TRBV7-2 and TRBJ2-1, with D possibly TRBD1 on 5 matching bases. From germline, CDR1 is SGHTA and CDR2 FQGNSA. The CDR3 totals 13 residues. Trimming took off 2 bases at V and 10 bases at J, with 12 bases between the two ends. The CDR3 DNA is TGTGCCAGCAGCTTAAACGCAGCAGGGGAGCAGTTCTTC. It encodes CASSLNAAGEQFF.

The chain is built from TRBV27 and TRBJ1-5, with 8 bases fitting TRBD1. Germline-derived CDR1 and CDR2 are MNHEY and SMNVEV (reference sequence). With 7 bases clipped from V and 4 bases from J, the junction kept 6 bases outside the gene matches. The CDR3 extends over 14 amino acids. As DNA, the CDR3 is TGTGCCAGCACCTCCGGGACAGGTAATCAGCCCCAGCATTTT. It encodes CASTSGTGNQPQHF.

Details on this clone: The same CDR3 is also encoded by other DNA sequences in this sample. The chain employs TRBV2 and TRBJ2-5; D is uncertain. CDR1 SNHLY and CDR2 FYNNEI come from the germline V gene. There are 11 residues in the CDR3. V lost 5 bases to trimming and J lost 2 bases, with 3 bases between them. The CDR3: CASSPQETQYF. DNA for the CDR3: TGTGCCAGCAGTCCTCAAGAGACCCAGTACTTC.

The chain's CDR3 is CASSEELHRLRPQHF. CDR3 coding DNA: TGTGCCAGCAGTGAAGAGCTCCACAGACTACGGCCCCAGCATTTT. V gene TRBV6-1 combines with J gene TRBJ1-5; D is uncertain. Germline V gene lookup returns CDR1 MNHNS and CDR2 SASEGT. CDR3 length: 15 amino acids. Deletions cut 1 base from V and 9 bases from J, with 16 bases between.

The J gene is TRBJ1-6, the V gene TRBV12-3 or TRBV12-4; no clear D gene. The CDR3 totals 12 residues. V lost 7 bases and J 6 bases, leaving 7 bases between the germline ends. The chain's CDR3 is CASTRGNSPLHF. CDR3 nucleotides: TGTGCCAGCACCCGCGGTAATTCACCCCTCCACTTT.

V usage is TRBV6-4 and J usage is TRBJ1-2; 7 nucleotides line up with TRBD1. The junction had 10 bases not matched to a gene; V was cut back by 5 bases and J by 7 bases. The CDR3 covers 14 residues. CDR1 is MRHNA and CDR2 is SNTAGT in the germline V gene. For the CDR3, the DNA is TGTGCCAGCAGTCTTAATGACAGGGTGGCTGGCTACACCTTC. Its protein product is CASSLNDRVAGYTF.

This chain links TRBV2 with TRBJ2-3; 7 nucleotides align to TRBD2. Germline V CDR1 and CDR2: SNHLY, FYNNEI. This CDR3 is 16 amino acids long. V trimming: 4 bases; J trimming: 2 bases; junction bases outside the gene matches: 9. The DNA of the CDR3 is TGTGCCAGCAGTGGGCCAGGGAGGGACCCCACAGATACGCAGTATTTT. It yields the protein CASSGPGRDPTDTQYF.

The chain is built from TRBV3-1 (or the pseudogene TRBV3-2) and TRBJ1-6; the D is unclear. Trimming shortened V by 1 base and J by 7 bases, and 8 bases separated the two germline ends. Germline V lookup: CDR1 LGHDT, CDR2 YNNKEL (reference sequence). This CDR3 spans 14 amino acids. The CDR3 sequence: CASSQGAGNSPLHF. DNA for the CDR3: TGTGCCAGCAGCCAAGGCGCCGGGAATTCACCCCTCCACTTT.

The CDR3 is CASSYSAVNTEAFF. CDR3 in DNA: TGTGCCAGCAGTTACTCAGCCGTGAACACTGAAGCTTTCTTT. The chain recombines TRBV6-5 with TRBJ1-1; D gene ambiguous. V was shortened by 0 bases and J by 0 bases, with 5 bases between the two germline ends. CDR1 MNHEY and CDR2 SVGAGI come from the germline V gene. The CDR3 totals 14 residues.

J is TRBJ1-4 and V is TRBV29-1, with D possibly matching TRBD1 (6 bases). The CDR3 sequence is 14 residues long. With 3 bases removed from V and 10 bases from J, the gap between germline ends came to 18 bases. Germline V lookup: CDR1 SQVTM, CDR2 ANQGSEA. The CDR3 sequence is CSVEAPGHLGKLFF. The CDR3 coding sequence is TGCAGCGTTGAGGCCCCGGGACACCTAGGAAAACTGTTTTTT.

The rearrangement links TRBV29-1 to TRBJ1-1, with D hard to call. The V and J ends lost 7 bases and 0 bases respectively, with 3 bases between them. Germline V lookup: CDR1 SQVTM, CDR2 ANQGSEA. There are 10 residues in the CDR3. CDR3 sequence: CSGMNTEAFF. The DNA for the CDR3 is TGCAGCGGTATGAACACTGAAGCTTTCTTT. The full variable domain, with the rest looked up from reference TRBV29-1 and TRBJ1-1, is SAVISQKPSRDICQRGTSLTIQCQVDSQVTMMFWYRQQPGQSLTLIATANQGSEATYESGFVIDKFPISRPNLTFSTLTVSNMSPEDSSIYLCSGMNTEAFFGQGTRLTVV.

Here the CDR3 DNA reads TGTGCCAGCAGGGGCGGCAGGGGCAACTATGGCTACACCTTC. Its protein product is CASRGGRGNYGYTF. This rearrangement joins TRBV6-5 to TRBJ1-2, with TRBD1 as a possible D gene (6 bases). V was shortened by 6 bases and J by 2 bases, with 13 bases between the two germline ends. The CDR3 runs to 14 residues. Looked up from germline, CDR1 is MNHEY and CDR2 is SVGAGI.

The V call is TRBV5-1, the J call TRBJ2-5, with 7 bases fitting TRBD2. The CDR3 has 14 residues. J lost 2 bases, V lost 8 bases, and 9 bases had no gene match. Germline V gene data show CDR1 as SGHRS and CDR2 as YFSETQ. In DNA form, the CDR3 reads TGCGCCAGTGCCCTTACAGCGGGACAAGAGACCCAGTACTTC. This codes for CASALTAGQETQYF.

V gene TRBV5-1 combines with J gene TRBJ2-1, with 9 bases identical to TRBD2. V shed 4 bases, J shed 4 bases, and the junction held 3 bases outside the gene matches. Germline V gene lookup returns CDR1 SGHRS and CDR2 YFSETQ. This CDR3 has 14 amino acids. The CDR3 spells CASSQGLAYNEQFF. The DNA of the CDR3 is TGCGCCAGCAGCCAGGGACTAGCTTACAATGAGCAGTTCTTC.

This clone was counted a few times. The genes are TRBV6-6 and TRBJ2-7, with D possibly TRBD1 on 5 matching bases. The CDR3 extends over 15 amino acids. Germline V gene data show CDR1 as MNHNY and CDR2 as SVGAGI (reference sequence). V was cut by 7 bases and J by 5 bases, with 21 bases left in between. This CDR3 is CASIKDQGFGDEQYF. CDR3 coding DNA: TGTGCCAGCATCAAAGATCAGGGTTTCGGCGACGAGCAGTACTTC.

J is TRBJ1-6 and V is TRBV28; tentative D call: TRBD1 (6 bases). V lost 6 bases and J 14 bases, leaving 23 bases between the germline ends. The CDR3 covers 15 residues. Looked up from germline, CDR1 is MDHEN and CDR2 is SYDVKM. CDR3 residues: CASRGTPGSYDALHF. In nucleotides, the CDR3 is TGTGCCAGCAGAGGGACACCAGGTTCATATGACGCCCTCCACTTT.

This clone has just one count. This chain links TRBV5-1 with TRBJ1-6; no reliable D call. This CDR3 region has 12 residues. CDR1 and CDR2 from the germline V gene are SGHRS and YFSETQ. V shed 0 bases and J shed 10 bases, with 5 bases lying between them. The CDR3 protein is CASSLGGSPLHF. The CDR3 nucleotides are TGCGCCAGCAGCTTGGGAGGGTCACCCCTCCACTTT.

As to this clone: The same CDR3 can be traced to other DNA sequences in this sample. This chain links TRBV6-5 with TRBJ1-5, with D maybe TRBD1 (6 bases). The V gene's germline CDR1 is MNHEY and CDR2 SVGAGI. V shed 6 bases and J shed 1 base, with 10 bases lying between them. This CDR3 has 14 residues. The CDR3 is CASSRRGSNQPQHF. The CDR3 DNA sequence: TGTGCCAGCAGCCGAAGGGGGAGCAATCAGCCCCAGCATTTT.

V gene TRBV13 combines with J gene TRBJ2-6; D is ambiguous. In germline, CDR1 is PRHDT, CDR2 FYEKMQ (reference sequence). The V and J ends lost 4 bases and 2 bases respectively, with 6 bases between them. This CDR3 is built from 14 residues. CDR3: CASSSGPGANVLTF. The CDR3 DNA reads as TGTGCCAGCAGCTCGGGTCCTGGGGCCAACGTCCTGACTTTC.

The chain combines TRBV15 with TRBJ2-7, with 9 bases identical to TRBD2. Trimming at V came to 5 bases and at J to 12 bases, leaving 17 bases not matched to a gene. The CDR3 loop spans 15 amino acids. The germline gives CDR1 LNHNV, CDR2 YYDKDF (reference sequence). The CDR3 nucleotides read TGTGCCACCAGCCCCCGAGGCCTAGCGGGGTCCTCCTGGTACTTC. Its translation is CATSPRGLAGSSWYF.

The gene calls are TRBV20-1 and TRBJ1-3; D ambiguous. The V and J ends lost 3 bases and 4 bases respectively, with 7 bases between them. The CDR3 is 12 residues long. CDR1 and CDR2 (germline): DFQATT, SNEGSKA (reference sequence). The CDR3 spells CSASRSGNTIYF. DNA of the CDR3: TGCAGTGCTAGTAGGAGCGGAAACACCATATATTTT.

The V gene is TRBV12-3 or TRBV12-4, the J gene TRBJ1-1; 9 nucleotides match TRBD1. CDR3 length: 13 amino acids. V was clipped by 6 bases and J by 1 base; unmatched bases: 0. The CDR3, as DNA: TGTGCCAGCAGGGGACAGGGGAACACTGAAGCTTTCTTT. It yields the protein CASRGQGNTEAFF.